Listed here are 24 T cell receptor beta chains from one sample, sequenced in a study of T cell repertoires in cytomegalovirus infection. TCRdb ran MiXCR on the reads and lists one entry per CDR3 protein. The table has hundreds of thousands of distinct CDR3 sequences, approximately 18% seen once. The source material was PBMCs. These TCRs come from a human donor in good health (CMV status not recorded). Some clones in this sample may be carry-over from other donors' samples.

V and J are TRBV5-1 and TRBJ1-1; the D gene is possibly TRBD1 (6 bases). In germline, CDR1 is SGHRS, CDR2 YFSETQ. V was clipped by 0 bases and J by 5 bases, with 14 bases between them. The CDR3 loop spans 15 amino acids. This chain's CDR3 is CASSLAIPGDTEAFF. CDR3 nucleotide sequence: TGCGCCAGCAGCTTGGCCATCCCAGGGGATACTGAAGCTTTCTTT.

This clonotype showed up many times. The DNA of the CDR3 is TGTGCCAGCAGTTTAGACGACTATGGCTACACCTTC. As protein: CASSLDDYGYTF. The J gene is TRBJ1-2, the V gene TRBV12-3 or TRBV12-4; D uncertain. This CDR3 is built from 12 residues. The V gene lost 1 base and the J gene lost 3 bases, with 3 bases spanning the gap.

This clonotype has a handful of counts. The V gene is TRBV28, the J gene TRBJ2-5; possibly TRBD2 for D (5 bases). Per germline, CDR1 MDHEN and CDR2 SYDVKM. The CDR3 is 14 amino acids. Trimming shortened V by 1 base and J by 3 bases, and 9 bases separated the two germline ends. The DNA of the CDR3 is TGTGCCAGCAGTTTATCGGGGAGAAAAGAGACCCAGTACTTC. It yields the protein CASSLSGRKETQYF. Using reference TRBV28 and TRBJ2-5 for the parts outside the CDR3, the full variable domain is DVKVTQSSRYLVKRTGEKVFLECVQDMDHENMFWYRQDPGLGLRLIYFSYDVKMKEKGDIPEGYSVSREKKERFSLILESASTNQTSMYLCASSLSGRKETQYFGPGTRLLVL.

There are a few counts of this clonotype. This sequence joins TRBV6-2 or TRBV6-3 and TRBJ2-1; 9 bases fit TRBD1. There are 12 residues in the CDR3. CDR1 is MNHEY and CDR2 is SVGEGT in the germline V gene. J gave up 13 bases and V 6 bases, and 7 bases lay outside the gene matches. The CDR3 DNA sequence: TGTGCCAGCAGCCGACAGGGGGTAAACCAGTTCTTC. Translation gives CASSRQGVNQFF.

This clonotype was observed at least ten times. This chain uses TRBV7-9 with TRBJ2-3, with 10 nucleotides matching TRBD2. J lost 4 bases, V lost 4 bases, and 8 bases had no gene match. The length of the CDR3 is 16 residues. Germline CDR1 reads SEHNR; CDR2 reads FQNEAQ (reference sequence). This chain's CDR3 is CASSSQREGRSDTQYF. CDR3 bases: TGTGCCAGCAGCTCCCAGCGGGAGGGCCGCTCAGATACGCAGTATTTT. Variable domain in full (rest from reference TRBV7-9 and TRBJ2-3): DTGVSQNPRHKITKRGQNVTFRCDPISEHNRLYWYRQTLGQGPEFLTYFQNEAQLEKSRLLSDRFSAERPKGSFSTLEIQRTEQGDSAMYLCASSSQREGRSDTQYFGPGTRLTVL.

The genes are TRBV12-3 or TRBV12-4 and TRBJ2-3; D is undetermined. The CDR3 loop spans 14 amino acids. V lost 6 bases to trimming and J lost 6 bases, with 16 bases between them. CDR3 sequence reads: CASSPESGVDTQYF. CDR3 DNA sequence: TGTGCCAGCAGCCCCGAATCCGGCGTGGATACGCAGTATTTT.

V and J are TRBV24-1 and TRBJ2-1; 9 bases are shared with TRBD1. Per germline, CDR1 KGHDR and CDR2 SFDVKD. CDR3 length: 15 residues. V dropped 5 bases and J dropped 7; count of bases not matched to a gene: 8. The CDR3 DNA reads TGTGCCACCAGTGGTCCGGGACAGGGACCAAATGAGCAGTTCTTC. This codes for CATSGPGQGPNEQFF.

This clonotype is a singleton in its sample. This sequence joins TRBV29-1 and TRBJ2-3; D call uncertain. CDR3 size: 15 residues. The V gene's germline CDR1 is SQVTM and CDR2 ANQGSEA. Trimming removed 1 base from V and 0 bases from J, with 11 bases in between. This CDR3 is CSVEVRFLSTDTQYF. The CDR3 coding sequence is TGCAGCGTTGAAGTCCGGTTCCTTAGCACAGATACGCAGTATTTT.

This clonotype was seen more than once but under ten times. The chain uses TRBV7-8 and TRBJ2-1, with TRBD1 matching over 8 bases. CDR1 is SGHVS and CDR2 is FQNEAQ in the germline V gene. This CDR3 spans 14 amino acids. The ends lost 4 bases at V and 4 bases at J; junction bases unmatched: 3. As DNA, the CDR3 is TGTGCCAGCAGCTCCGGACAGGGTTACAATGAGCAGTTCTTC. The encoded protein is CASSSGQGYNEQFF.

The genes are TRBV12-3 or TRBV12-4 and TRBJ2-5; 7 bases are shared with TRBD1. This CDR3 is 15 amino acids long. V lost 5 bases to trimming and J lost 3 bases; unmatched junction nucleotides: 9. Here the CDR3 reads CASSDAGTAKETQYF. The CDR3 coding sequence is TGTGCCAGCAGTGACGCCGGGACAGCAAAAGAGACCCAGTACTTC.

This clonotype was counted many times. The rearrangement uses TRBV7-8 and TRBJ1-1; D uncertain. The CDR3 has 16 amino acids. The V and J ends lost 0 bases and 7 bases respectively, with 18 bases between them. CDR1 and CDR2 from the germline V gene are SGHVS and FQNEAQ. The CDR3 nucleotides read TGTGCCAGCAGCTTAGCCCTGAATTCGGGCGGGCTTGAAGCTTTCTTT. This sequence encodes CASSLALNSGGLEAFF.

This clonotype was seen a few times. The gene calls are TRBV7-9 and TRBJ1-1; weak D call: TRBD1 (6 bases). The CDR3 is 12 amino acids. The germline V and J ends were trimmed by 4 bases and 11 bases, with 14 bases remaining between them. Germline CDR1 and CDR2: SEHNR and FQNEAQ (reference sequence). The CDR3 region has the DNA TGTGCCAGCAGCTGGGGGGGCGCGGATGCTTTCTTT. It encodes CASSWGGADAFF.

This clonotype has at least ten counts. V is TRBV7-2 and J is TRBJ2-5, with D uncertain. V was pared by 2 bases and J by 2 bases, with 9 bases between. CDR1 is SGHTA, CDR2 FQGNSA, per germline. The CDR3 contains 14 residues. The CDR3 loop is CASSLNAGQETQYF. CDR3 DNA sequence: TGTGCCAGCAGCTTAAACGCAGGTCAAGAGACCCAGTACTTC.

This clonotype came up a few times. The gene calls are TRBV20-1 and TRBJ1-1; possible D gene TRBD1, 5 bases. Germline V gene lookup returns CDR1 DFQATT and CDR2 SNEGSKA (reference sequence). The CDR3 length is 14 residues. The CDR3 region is CRPNRRGVDTEAFF. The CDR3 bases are TGCAGGCCCAACCGGAGGGGAGTTGACACTGAAGCTTTCTTT.

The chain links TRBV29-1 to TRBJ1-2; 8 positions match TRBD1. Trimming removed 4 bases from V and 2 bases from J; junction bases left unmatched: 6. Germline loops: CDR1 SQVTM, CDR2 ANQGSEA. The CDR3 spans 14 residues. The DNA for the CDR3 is TGCAGCGTTGCGGCAGGGGGCCTGAACTATGGCTACACCTTC. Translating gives CSVAAGGLNYGYTF. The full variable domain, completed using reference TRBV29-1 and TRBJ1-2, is SAVISQKPSRDICQRGTSLTIQCQVDSQVTMMFWYRQQPGQSLTLIATANQGSEATYESGFVIDKFPISRPNLTFSTLTVSNMSPEDSSIYLCSVAAGGLNYGYTFGSGTRLTVV.

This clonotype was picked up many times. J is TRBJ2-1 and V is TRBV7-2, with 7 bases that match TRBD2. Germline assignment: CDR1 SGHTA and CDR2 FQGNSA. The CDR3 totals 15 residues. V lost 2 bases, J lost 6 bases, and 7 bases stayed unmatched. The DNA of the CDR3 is TGTGCCAGCAGCTTAATAGCGGGCTTCGCCAATGAGCAGTTCTTC. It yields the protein CASSLIAGFANEQFF.

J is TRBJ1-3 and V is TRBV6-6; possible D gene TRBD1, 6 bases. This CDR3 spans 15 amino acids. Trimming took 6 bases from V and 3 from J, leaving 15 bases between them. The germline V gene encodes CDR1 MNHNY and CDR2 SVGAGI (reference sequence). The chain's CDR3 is CASRKTGGHGNTIYF. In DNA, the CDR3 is TGTGCCAGCAGGAAGACAGGAGGCCATGGAAACACCATATATTTT.

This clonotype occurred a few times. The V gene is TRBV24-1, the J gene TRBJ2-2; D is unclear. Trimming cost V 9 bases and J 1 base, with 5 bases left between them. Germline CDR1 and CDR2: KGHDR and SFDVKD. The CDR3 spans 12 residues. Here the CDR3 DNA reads TGTGCCACCGCTAGGAACACCGGGGAGCTGTTTTTT. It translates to CATARNTGELFF.

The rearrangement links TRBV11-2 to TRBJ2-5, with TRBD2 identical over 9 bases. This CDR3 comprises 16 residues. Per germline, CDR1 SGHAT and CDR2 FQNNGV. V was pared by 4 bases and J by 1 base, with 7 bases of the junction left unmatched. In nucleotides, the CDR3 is TGTGCCAGCAGCTACCTCGCGACTAGCGGCCAAGAGACCCAGTACTTC. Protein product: CASSYLATSGQETQYF.

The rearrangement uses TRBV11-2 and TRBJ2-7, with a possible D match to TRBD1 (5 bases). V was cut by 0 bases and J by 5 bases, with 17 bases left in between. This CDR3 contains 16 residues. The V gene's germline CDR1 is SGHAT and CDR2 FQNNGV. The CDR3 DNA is TGTGCCAGCAGCTTAGAGTATGGGGCAGGGTTGCACGAGCAGTACTTC. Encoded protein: CASSLEYGAGLHEQYF.

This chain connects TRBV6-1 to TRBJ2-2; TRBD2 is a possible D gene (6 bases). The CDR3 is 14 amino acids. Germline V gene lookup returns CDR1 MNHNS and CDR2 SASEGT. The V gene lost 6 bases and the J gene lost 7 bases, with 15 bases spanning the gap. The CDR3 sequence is CASSLDGGIGELFF. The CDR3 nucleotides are TGTGCCAGCAGCCTGGACGGGGGAATCGGGGAGCTGTTTTTT.

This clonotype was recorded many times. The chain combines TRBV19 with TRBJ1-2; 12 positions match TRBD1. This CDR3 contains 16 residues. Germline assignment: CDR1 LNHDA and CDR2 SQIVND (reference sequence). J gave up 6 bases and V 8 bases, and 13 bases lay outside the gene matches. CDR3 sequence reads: CASATVPGQGAHGYTF. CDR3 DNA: TGTGCCAGTGCTACAGTCCCGGGACAGGGGGCACATGGCTACACCTTC.

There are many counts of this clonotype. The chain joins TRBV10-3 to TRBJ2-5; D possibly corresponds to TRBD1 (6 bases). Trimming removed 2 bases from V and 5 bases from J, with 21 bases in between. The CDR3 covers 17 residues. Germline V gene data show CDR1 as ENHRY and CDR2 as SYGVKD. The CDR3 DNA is TGTGCCATCAGTGAGACAGGCCGGGTCGGACAGTGGGAGACCCAGTACTTC. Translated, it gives CAISETGRVGQWETQYF.

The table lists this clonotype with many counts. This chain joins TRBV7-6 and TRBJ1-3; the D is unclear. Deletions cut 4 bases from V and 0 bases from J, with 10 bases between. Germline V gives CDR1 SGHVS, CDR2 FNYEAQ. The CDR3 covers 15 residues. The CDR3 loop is CASSSIPYSGNTIYF. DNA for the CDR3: TGTGCCAGCAGCTCAATCCCGTACTCTGGAAACACCATATATTTT. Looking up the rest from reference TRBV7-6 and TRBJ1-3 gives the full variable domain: GAGVSQSPRYKVTKRGQDVALRCDPISGHVSLYWYRQALGQGPEFLTYFNYEAQQDKSGLPNDRFSAERPEGSISTLTIQRTEQRDSAMYRCASSSIPYSGNTIYFGEGSWLTVV.